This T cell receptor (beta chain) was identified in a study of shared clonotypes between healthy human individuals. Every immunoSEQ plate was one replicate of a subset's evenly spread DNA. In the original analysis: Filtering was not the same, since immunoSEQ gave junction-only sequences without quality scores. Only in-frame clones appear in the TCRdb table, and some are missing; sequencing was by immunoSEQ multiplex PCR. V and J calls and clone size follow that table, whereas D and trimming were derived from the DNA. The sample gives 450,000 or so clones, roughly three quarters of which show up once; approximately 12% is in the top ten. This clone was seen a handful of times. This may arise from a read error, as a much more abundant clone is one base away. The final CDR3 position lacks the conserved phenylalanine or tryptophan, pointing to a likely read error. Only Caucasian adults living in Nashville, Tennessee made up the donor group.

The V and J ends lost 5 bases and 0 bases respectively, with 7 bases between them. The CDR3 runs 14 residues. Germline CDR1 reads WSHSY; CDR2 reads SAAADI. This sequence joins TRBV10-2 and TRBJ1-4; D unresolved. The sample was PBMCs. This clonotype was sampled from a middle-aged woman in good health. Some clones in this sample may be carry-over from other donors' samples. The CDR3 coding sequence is TGCGCCAGCAGTTCAGCTGCAACTAATGAAAAACTGTTTCTT. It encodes CASSSAATNEKLFL.